Following are 19 T cell receptor beta chains from one sample sequenced in a study of vaccination effects on CD4 cells after COVID-19. TCRdb's table, derived via immunoSEQ multiplex PCR, lists solely in-frame clones and lacks some. Of around 63,000 clones listed, about 79% were seen once; the top ten hold over 3.5%. These receptors lack a known antigen. CD4+ T cells specific for antigen were expanded with viral peptide pools by the ViraFEST assay before sequencing. Subsequent to a culture period of approximately 11 days, CD4+ T cells were isolated. Vaccine recipients, nucleocapsid antibody negative, had no prior SARS-CoV-2 infection. The source material was CD4+ T cells from PBMCs cultured with HCoV-OC43 spike peptides, sampled before COVID-19 vaccination. Subset indicated: HCoV-OC43 spike overlapping peptide pool stimulation. The receptor set was obtained from a human donor who received a COVID-19 vaccine.

V is TRBV29-1 and J is TRBJ1-4; TRBD1 matches 7 bases. V lost 0 bases and J lost 3; bases outside the gene matches: 4. There are 15 residues in the CDR3. Germline V gene sequence: CDR1 SQVTM, CDR2 ANQGSEA. The CDR3 DNA follows: TGCAGCGTTGAAGATCAAGGGACAGCTAATGAAAAACTGTTTTTT. Translating gives CSVEDQGTANEKLFF.

This sequence joins TRBV28 and TRBJ2-7; 7 bases align to TRBD2. Losses at the gene ends were 2 bases for V and 5 bases for J; bases not matched to a gene: 12. This CDR3 comprises 16 residues. Germline-derived CDR1 and CDR2 are MDHEN and SYDVKM. The CDR3 spells CASSLNAWGEGHEQYV. CDR3 sequence (DNA): TGTGCCAGCAGTTTAAACGCCTGGGGGGAGGGCCACGAGCAGTACGTC.

The V call is TRBV25-1, the J call TRBJ2-1, with 7 bases identical to TRBD1. The CDR3 covers 13 residues. CDR1 and CDR2 from the germline V gene are MGHDK and SYGVNS. V dropped 5 bases and J dropped 8; count of bases not matched to a gene: 6. The CDR3: CASSKGGRDEQFF. CDR3 nucleotide sequence: TGTGCCAGCAGTAAAGGGGGCCGGGATGAGCAGTTCTTC.

The chain is built from TRBV30 and TRBJ1-1; D is ambiguous. V lost 3 bases and J 6 bases, leaving 8 bases between the germline ends. Germline loops: CDR1 GTSNPN, CDR2 SVGIG (reference sequence). The CDR3 is 11 amino acids. The CDR3, as DNA: TGTGCCTGGAGCGTAAGTCCTGAAGCTTTCTTT. Translation: CAWSVSPEAFF.

This clone was observed a few times. V is TRBV2 and J is TRBJ1-5, with no clear D. CDR1 and CDR2 (germline): SNHLY, FYNNEI. The CDR3 runs 13 residues. With 3 bases removed from V and 7 bases from J, the gap between germline ends came to 10 bases. The CDR3, as DNA: TGTGCCAGCAGTGATGAGGGTAGGCAGCCCCAGCATTTT. As protein: CASSDEGRQPQHF.

This sequence joins TRBV25-1 and TRBJ2-5; maybe TRBD2 (5 bases). The ends were cut back, 3 bases at V and 5 bases at J, with 13 bases in the middle. The CDR3 covers 14 residues. The germline V gene has CDR1 MGHDK and CDR2 SYGVNS. CDR3 DNA sequence: TGTGCCAGCAGTGATTCCCTGACGGGGGAGACCCAGTACTTC. Encoded protein: CASSDSLTGETQYF.

The chain joins TRBV28 to TRBJ1-2, with D unclear. This CDR3 comprises 14 residues. The germline CDR1 and CDR2 sequences are MDHEN and SYDVKM. The V gene lost 2 bases and the J gene lost 5 bases, with 12 bases spanning the gap. CDR3 amino acids: CASSLAVPRYGYTF. Written as DNA, the CDR3 is TGTGCCAGCAGTTTAGCCGTCCCCCGTTATGGCTACACCTTC.

The V call is TRBV7-9, the J call TRBJ2-7, with 9 bases fitting TRBD1. CDR3 length: 15 residues. V trimming: 5 bases; J trimming: 5 bases; junction bases outside the gene matches: 10. The germline V gene encodes CDR1 SEHNR and CDR2 FQNEAQ (reference sequence). Written as DNA, the CDR3 is TGTGCCAGCAGCGATGGACAGGGGAGAAGGGACGAGCAGTACGTC. It specifies CASSDGQGRRDEQYV.

In this sample, this clone turned up once. The J gene is TRBJ2-1, the V gene TRBV4-1; TRBD2 aligns across 7 bases. This CDR3 is 14 amino acids long. Germline V gene data show CDR1 as MGHRA and CDR2 as YSYEKL. V shed 4 bases, J shed 3 bases, and the junction held 3 bases outside the gene matches. The CDR3 reads CASSLGTNYNEQFF. In nucleotides, the CDR3 is TGCGCCAGCAGCCTCGGGACTAACTACAATGAGCAGTTCTTC.

This chain links TRBV11-3 with TRBJ1-5; TRBD1 aligns across 8 bases. The CDR3 has 17 amino acids. The germline V gene has CDR1 SGHNT and CDR2 YENEEA. V trimming: 0 bases; J trimming: 3 bases; junction bases outside the gene matches: 7. The CDR3 DNA reads TGTGCCAGCAGCTTAGACGTACAGGGGGAATTCAATCAGCCCCAGCATTTT. As protein: CASSLDVQGEFNQPQHF.

The rearrangement uses TRBV11-2 and TRBJ2-1; no firm D call. V was pared by 1 base and J by 0 bases, with 4 bases between. CDR3 length equals 14 residues. Germline values: CDR1 SGHAT, CDR2 FQNNGV. The CDR3 spells CASSLGGSYNEQFF. CDR3 DNA: TGTGCCAGCAGCTTAGGGGGCTCCTACAATGAGCAGTTCTTC. The entire variable domain, with the rest obtained from reference TRBV11-2 and TRBJ2-1, is as follows: EAGVAQSPRYKIIEKRQSVAFWCNPISGHATLYWYQQILGQGPKLLIQFQNNGVVDDSQLPKDRFSAERLKGVDSTLKIQPAKLEDSAVYLCASSLGGSYNEQFFGPGTRLTVL.

This chain joins TRBV4-1 and TRBJ2-1; D not certain. V lost 1 base and J lost 0, with 10 bases in between. CDR1 is MGHRA, CDR2 YSYEKL, per germline. This CDR3 has 16 residues. CDR3: CASSQGRARSYNEQFF. The CDR3 nucleotides read TGCGCCAGCAGCCAAGGCCGGGCCCGCTCCTACAATGAGCAGTTCTTC.

The chain couples TRBV7-9 to TRBJ1-3, with D unclear. Germline CDR1 SEHNR, CDR2 FQNEAQ (reference sequence). V lost 1 base and J 6 bases, leaving 25 bases between the germline ends. CDR3 length: 19 amino acids. DNA of the CDR3: TGTGCCAGCAGCTTAGTACAACCGAACCCCTGGGGTGTCGAAAACACCATATATTTT. This encodes CASSLVQPNPWGVENTIYF.

The chain recombines TRBV7-2 with TRBJ2-5; D remains ambiguous. Germline-derived CDR1 and CDR2 are SGHTA and FQGNSA. The CDR3 length is 13 residues. Trimming stripped 6 bases from V and 5 bases from J, with 13 bases between. The CDR3 reads CASRPPLGETQYF. The CDR3 DNA follows: TGTGCCAGCAGACCTCCCCTGGGGGAGACCCAGTACTTC.

This clone was picked up a small number of times. This sequence joins TRBV9 and TRBJ1-3; no definite D call. Germline CDR1 reads SGDLS; CDR2 reads YYNGEE. V was clipped by 3 bases and J by 2 bases, with 12 bases between them. The CDR3 has 15 amino acids. This CDR3 reads CASSAQGLPGNTIYF. Here the CDR3 DNA reads TGTGCCAGCAGCGCACAAGGACTCCCTGGAAACACCATATATTTT. Combining the CDR3 with reference TRBV9 and TRBJ1-3 gives the whole variable domain DSGVTQTPKHLITATGQRVTLRCSPRSGDLSVYWYQQSLDQGLQFLIQYYNGEERAKGNILERFSAQQFPDLHSELNLSSLELGDSALYFCASSAQGLPGNTIYFGEGSWLTVV.

Only one count was recorded for this clone. The chain joins TRBV19 to TRBJ2-6; no firm D call. In germline, CDR1 is LNHDA, CDR2 SQIVND (reference sequence). The CDR3 has 16 amino acids. V shed 5 bases and J shed 0 bases, with 11 bases lying between them. The chain's CDR3 is CASSASQGSGANVLTF. The CDR3 coding sequence is TGTGCCAGTAGTGCGTCCCAAGGCTCTGGGGCCAACGTCCTGACTTTC.

This chain uses TRBV3-1 (or the pseudogene TRBV3-2) with TRBJ1-2; D is undetermined. Looked up from germline, CDR1 is LGHDT and CDR2 is YNNKEL (reference sequence). Trimming pared 5 bases from V and 8 bases from J, leaving 12 bases between. The CDR3 covers 12 residues. CDR3 nucleotide sequence: TGTGCCAGCAGCAACCCCAAGAGGGGCTACACCTTC. Translated: CASSNPKRGYTF.

V gene TRBV5-5 combines with J gene TRBJ1-1; 7 bases map to TRBD1. CDR3 length: 14 amino acids. V shed 3 bases and J 8 bases; nucleotides not matched to a gene: 10. CDR1 is SGHKS and CDR2 is YYEKEE in the germline V gene (reference sequence). The CDR3 nucleotides read TGTGCCAGCAGCTATCTACAGGGGAGCCCGGAAGCTTTCTTT. This sequence encodes CASSYLQGSPEAFF.

This clone appeared a few times. The chain uses TRBV2 and TRBJ1-4; the D is unclear. Germline CDR1 reads SNHLY; CDR2 reads FYNNEI. Deletions cut 3 bases from V and 8 bases from J, with 13 bases between. The CDR3 spans 14 residues. Written as DNA, the CDR3 is TGTGCCAGCAGTGATCAGTCCGGAGGGGAAAAACTGTTTTTT. It yields the protein CASSDQSGGEKLFF.